A single sample is the source of the 8 T cell receptor beta chains below, sequenced in a study of blood T cell repertoires in COVID-19. Assay: immunoSEQ multiplex PCR; the TCRdb copy retains only in-frame clones and omits some. The sample includes 250,000 to 300,000 clones, around nine tenths seen only once; the top ten take 0.94%. Material for sequencing was peripheral blood. The receptors stem from a woman aged 40 to 50 who had recovered from COVID-19.

V is TRBV7-9 and J is TRBJ1-1; 8 bases agree with TRBD1. The CDR3 contains 15 residues. J was trimmed by 5 bases and V by 4 bases; bases with no gene match: 9. Germline CDR1 and CDR2: SEHNR and FQNEAQ (reference sequence). The CDR3 here is CASSSGQAVGTEAFF. For the CDR3, the DNA is TGTGCCAGCAGCTCGGGACAGGCGGTTGGTACTGAAGCTTTCTTT.

The chain carries TRBV7-9 and TRBJ2-2; the match to TRBD2 covers 7 bases. There are 16 residues in the CDR3. The junction had 11 bases not matched to a gene; V was cut back by 5 bases and J by 5 bases. Germline CDR1 and CDR2: SEHNR and FQNEAQ (reference sequence). CDR3 sequence: CASSNGGGARTGELFF. Written as DNA, the CDR3 is TGTGCCAGCAGCAATGGGGGAGGGGCGAGGACCGGGGAGCTGTTTTTT.

The chain couples TRBV10-2 to TRBJ2-1, with D maybe TRBD1 (5 bases). Trimming shortened V by 7 bases and J by 8 bases, and 18 bases separated the two germline ends. The CDR3 consists of 14 residues. CDR1 is WSHSY and CDR2 is SAAADI in the germline V gene. The CDR3: CASNLDRFGDEQFF. Written as DNA, the CDR3 is TGCGCCAGCAACCTAGACAGATTCGGCGATGAGCAGTTCTTC.

V is TRBV15 and J is TRBJ2-7; D unclear. Between the trimmed V and J ends, which lost 5 bases and 0 bases, there was a span of 8 bases. Germline loops: CDR1 LNHNV, CDR2 YYDKDF (reference sequence). The CDR3 is made up of 13 amino acids. CDR3 sequence: CATSASPSYEQYF. The CDR3 DNA follows: TGTGCCACCAGCGCGTCTCCCTCCTACGAGCAGTACTTC.

This clone has just one count. The chain uses TRBV27 and TRBJ2-7; tentatively, D is TRBD1 (5 bases). This CDR3 region has 15 residues. Trimming took off 0 bases at V and 5 bases at J, with 14 bases between the two ends. Germline-derived CDR1 and CDR2 are MNHEY and SMNVEV (reference sequence). Written as DNA, the CDR3 is TGTGCCAGCAGTTTATCGTCCAGGGCTGGGGACGAGCAGTACTTC. Protein product: CASSLSSRAGDEQYF.

This clone was recorded only once. The V and J genes are TRBV2 and TRBJ2-1; 9 bases are shared with TRBD1. The V and J ends lost 5 bases and 6 bases, in that order; junction bases with no gene match: 2. Germline values: CDR1 SNHLY, CDR2 FYNNEI. The CDR3 spans 13 residues. The CDR3 DNA reads TGTGCCAGCAGTTTGGACAGGGGCAATGAGCAGTTCTTC. Translated: CASSLDRGNEQFF.

The chain employs TRBV30 and TRBJ2-1; TRBD2 matches 12 bases. The CDR3 is 15 residues long. The germline CDR1 and CDR2 sequences are GTSNPN and SVGIG (reference sequence). After removal of 0 bases from V and 8 bases from J, the junction contained 5 bases not matched to a gene. CDR3 DNA: TGTGCCTGGAGTGTACTAGCGGGAGGTGGGGATGAGCAGTTCTTC. This encodes CAWSVLAGGGDEQFF. Combining the CDR3 with reference TRBV30 and TRBJ2-1 gives the whole variable domain SQTIHQWPATLVQPVGSPLSLECTVEGTSNPNLYWYRQAAGRGLQLLFYSVGIGQISSEVPQNLSASRPQDRQFILSSKKLLLSDSGFYLCAWSVLAGGGDEQFFGPGTRLTVL.

The rearrangement uses TRBV7-3 and TRBJ2-3; perhaps TRBD2 as D (6 bases). V was cut by 2 bases and J by 1 base, with 13 bases left in between. This CDR3 is 16 amino acids long. CDR1 and CDR2 (germline): SGHTA, FQGTGA. Written as DNA, the CDR3 is TGTGCCAGCAGCTTAGGGTCCCCGGGGGGCACAGATACGCAGTATTTT. It specifies CASSLGSPGGTDTQYF.